This T cell receptor (beta chain) was captured in a study of cytomegalovirus exposure and HLA in healthy donors. With 60 Vbeta and 13 Jbeta primers, the PCR was carried out. Repertoires were generated with immunoSEQ multiplex PCR, while TCRdb's copy carries only in-frame clones and drops some. The sample consists of some 190,000 clones, approximately 73% of them appearing once. CDR1 and CDR2 (germline): MNHNS, SASEGT. V lost 8 bases to trimming and J lost 7 bases, with 12 bases between them. The length of the CDR3 is 12 residues. Sequencing used PBMCs. V gene TRBV6-1 combines with J gene TRBJ2-1, with TRBD2 as a possible D gene (6 bases). This receptor was taken from a young woman in good health and CMV-seropositive. CDR3 protein: CASSEGWNEQFF. The CDR3 DNA reads as TGTGCCAGCTCGGAGGGCTGGAATGAGCAGTTCTTC.